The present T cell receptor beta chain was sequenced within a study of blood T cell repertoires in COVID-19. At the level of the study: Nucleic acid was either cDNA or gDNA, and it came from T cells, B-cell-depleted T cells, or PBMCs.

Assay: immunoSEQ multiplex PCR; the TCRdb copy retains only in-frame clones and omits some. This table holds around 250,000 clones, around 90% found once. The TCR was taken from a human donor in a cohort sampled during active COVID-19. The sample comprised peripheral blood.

The CDR3 DNA reads as TGTGCCAGCAGTAAACAGGCGGGCGGGACCTACGAGCAGTACTTC. It codes for CASSKQAGGTYEQYF. The rearrangement uses TRBV6-5 and TRBJ2-7, with D tentatively TRBD2 (6 bases). Deletions cut 5 bases from V and 2 bases from J, with 16 bases between. In germline, CDR1 is MNHEY, CDR2 SVGAGI. The CDR3 is 15 amino acids.